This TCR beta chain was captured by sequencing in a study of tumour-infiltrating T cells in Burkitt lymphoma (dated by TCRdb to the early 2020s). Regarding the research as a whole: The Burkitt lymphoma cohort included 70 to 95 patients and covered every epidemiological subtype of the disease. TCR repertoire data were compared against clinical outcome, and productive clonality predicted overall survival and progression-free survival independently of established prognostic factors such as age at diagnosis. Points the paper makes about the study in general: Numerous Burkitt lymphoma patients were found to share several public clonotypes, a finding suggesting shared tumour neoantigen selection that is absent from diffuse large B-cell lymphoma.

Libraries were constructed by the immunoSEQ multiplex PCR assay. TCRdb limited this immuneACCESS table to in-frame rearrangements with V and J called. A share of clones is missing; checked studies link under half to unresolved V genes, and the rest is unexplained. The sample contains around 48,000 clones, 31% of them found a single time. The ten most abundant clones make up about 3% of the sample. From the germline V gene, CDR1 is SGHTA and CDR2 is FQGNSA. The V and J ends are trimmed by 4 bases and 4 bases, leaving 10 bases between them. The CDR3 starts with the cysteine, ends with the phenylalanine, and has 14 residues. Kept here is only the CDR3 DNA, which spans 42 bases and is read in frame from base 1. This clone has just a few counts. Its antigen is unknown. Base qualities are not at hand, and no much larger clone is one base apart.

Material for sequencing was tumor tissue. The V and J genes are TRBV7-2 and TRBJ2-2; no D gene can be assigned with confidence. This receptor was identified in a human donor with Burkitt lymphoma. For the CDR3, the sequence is CASSSARPTGELFF. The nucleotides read TGTGCCAGCAGCTCGGCGAGGCCCACCGGGGAGCTGTTTTTT.